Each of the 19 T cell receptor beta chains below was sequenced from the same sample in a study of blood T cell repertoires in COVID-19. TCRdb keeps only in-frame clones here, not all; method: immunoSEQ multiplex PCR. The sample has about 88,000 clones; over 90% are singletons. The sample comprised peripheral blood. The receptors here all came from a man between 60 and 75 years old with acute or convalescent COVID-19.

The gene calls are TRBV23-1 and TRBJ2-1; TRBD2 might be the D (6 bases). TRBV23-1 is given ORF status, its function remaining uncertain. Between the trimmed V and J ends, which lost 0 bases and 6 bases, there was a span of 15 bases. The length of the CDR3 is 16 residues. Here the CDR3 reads CASSQSRGGEGNEQFF. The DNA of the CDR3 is TGCGCCAGCAGTCAATCAAGGGGAGGAGAAGGCAATGAGCAGTTCTTC.

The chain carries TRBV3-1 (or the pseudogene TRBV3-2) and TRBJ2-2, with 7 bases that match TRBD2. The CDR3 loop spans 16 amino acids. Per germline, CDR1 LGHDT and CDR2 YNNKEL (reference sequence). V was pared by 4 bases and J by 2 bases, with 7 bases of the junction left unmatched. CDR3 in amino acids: CASSRQAGRNTGELFF. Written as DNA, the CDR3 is TGTGCCAGCAGCCGACAAGCGGGACGCAACACCGGGGAGCTGTTTTTT.

The CDR3 DNA follows: TGTGCCAGCAGCCAAGCATCTCAGGGCGAAGGAACCTTCTCCTATAATTCACCCCTCCACTTT. Protein: CASSQASQGEGTFSYNSPLHF. The chain links TRBV3-1 (or the pseudogene TRBV3-2) to TRBJ1-6, with D perhaps TRBD1 (5 bases). Germline CDR1 LGHDT, CDR2 YNNKEL (reference sequence). CDR3 size: 21 residues. Trimming took 1 base from V and 0 from J, leaving 22 bases between them.

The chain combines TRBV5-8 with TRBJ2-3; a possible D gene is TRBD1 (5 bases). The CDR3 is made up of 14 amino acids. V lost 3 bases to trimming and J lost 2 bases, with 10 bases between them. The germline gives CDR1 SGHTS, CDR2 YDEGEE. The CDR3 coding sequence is TGTGCCAGCAGCTACCAGGGAAACACAGATACGCAGTATTTT. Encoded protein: CASSYQGNTDTQYF.

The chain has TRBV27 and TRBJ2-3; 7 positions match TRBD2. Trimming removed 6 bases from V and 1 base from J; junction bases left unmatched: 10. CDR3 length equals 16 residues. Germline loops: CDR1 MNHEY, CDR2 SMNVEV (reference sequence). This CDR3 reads CASSSTRAGGTDTQYF. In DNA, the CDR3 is TGTGCCAGCAGCTCGACTAGGGCGGGAGGCACAGATACGCAGTATTTT.

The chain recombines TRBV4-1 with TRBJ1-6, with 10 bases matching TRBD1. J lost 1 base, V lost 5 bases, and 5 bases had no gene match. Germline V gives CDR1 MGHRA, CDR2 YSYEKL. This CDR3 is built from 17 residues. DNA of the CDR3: TGCGCCAGCAGCGGCGGGGGACAGGGGTCCTATAATTCACCCCTCCACTTT. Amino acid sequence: CASSGGGQGSYNSPLHF.

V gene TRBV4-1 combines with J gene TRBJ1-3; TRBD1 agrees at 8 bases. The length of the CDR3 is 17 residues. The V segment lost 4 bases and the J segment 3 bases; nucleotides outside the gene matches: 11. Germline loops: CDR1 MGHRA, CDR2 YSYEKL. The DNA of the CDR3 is TGCGCCAGCAGCCCGCAAAGACAGGGGTGGGATGGAAACACCATATATTTT. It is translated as CASSPQRQGWDGNTIYF.

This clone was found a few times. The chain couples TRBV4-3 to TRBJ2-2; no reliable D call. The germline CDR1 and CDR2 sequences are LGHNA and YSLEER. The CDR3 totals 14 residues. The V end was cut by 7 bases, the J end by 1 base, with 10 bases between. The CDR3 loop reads CASNENRNTGELFF. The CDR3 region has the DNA TGCGCCAGCAACGAGAATAGGAACACCGGGGAGCTGTTTTTT.

CDR3 DNA: TGTGCCAGCAGTTCCAGCGGGCATTACAATGAGCAGTTCTTC. As protein: CASSSSGHYNEQFF. J is TRBJ2-1 and V is TRBV27; possible D gene TRBD2, 6 bases. The CDR3 covers 14 residues. CDR1 is MNHEY and CDR2 is SMNVEV in the germline V gene (reference sequence). V lost 4 bases to trimming and J lost 4 bases, with 11 bases between them.

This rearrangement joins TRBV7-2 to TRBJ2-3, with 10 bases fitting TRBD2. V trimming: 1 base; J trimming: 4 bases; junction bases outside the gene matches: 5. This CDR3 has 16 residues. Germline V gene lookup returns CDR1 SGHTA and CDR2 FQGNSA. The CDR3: CASSLGSGRGADTQYF. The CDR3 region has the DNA TGTGCCAGCAGCTTAGGAAGCGGGAGGGGTGCAGATACGCAGTATTTT. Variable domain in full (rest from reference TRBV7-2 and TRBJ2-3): GAGVSQSPSNKVTEKGKDVELRCDPISGHTALYWYRQSLGQGLEFLIYFQGNSAPDKSGLPSDRFSAERTGGSVSTLTIQRTQQEDSAVYLCASSLGSGRGADTQYFGPGTRLTVL.

The CDR3 DNA reads as TGCGCCAGCAGCTTGAAACAGAACTACGAGCAGTACTTC. Residues: CASSLKQNYEQYF. The chain uses TRBV5-1 and TRBJ2-7; D is ambiguous. With 1 base removed from V and 3 bases from J, the gap between germline ends came to 8 bases. Germline CDR1 is SGHRS and CDR2 is YFSETQ. This CDR3 has 13 residues.

CDR3: CASGQNPDRVNTEAFF. The DNA for the CDR3 is TGTGCCAGCGGACAGAACCCGGACAGGGTGAACACTGAAGCTTTCTTT. The V and J genes are TRBV19 and TRBJ1-1; 8 bases are shared with TRBD1. With 9 bases clipped from V and 0 bases from J, the junction kept 12 bases outside the gene matches. Per the germline V gene, CDR1 is LNHDA and CDR2 is SQIVND (reference sequence). This CDR3 region has 16 residues.

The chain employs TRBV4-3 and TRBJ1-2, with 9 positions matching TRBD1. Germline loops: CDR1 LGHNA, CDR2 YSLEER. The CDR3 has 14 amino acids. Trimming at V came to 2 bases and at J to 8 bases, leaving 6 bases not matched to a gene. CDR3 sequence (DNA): TGCGCCAGCAGCCAAAAACAGGGGGCAACGGGCTACACCTTC. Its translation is CASSQKQGATGYTF.

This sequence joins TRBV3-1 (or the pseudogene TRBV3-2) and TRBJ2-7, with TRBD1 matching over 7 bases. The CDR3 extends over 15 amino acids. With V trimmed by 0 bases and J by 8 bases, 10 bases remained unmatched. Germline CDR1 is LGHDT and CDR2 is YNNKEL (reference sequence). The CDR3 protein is CASSQDYTGAGKQYF. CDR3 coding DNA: TGTGCCAGCAGCCAAGACTACACAGGGGCCGGAAAGCAGTACTTC.

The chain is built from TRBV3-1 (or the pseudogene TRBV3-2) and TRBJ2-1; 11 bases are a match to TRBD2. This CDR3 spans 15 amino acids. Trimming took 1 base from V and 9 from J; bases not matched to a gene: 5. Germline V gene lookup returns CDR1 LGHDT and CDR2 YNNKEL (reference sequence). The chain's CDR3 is CASSQVELAGVEQFF. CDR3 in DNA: TGTGCCAGCAGCCAAGTGGAACTAGCGGGAGTTGAGCAGTTCTTC.

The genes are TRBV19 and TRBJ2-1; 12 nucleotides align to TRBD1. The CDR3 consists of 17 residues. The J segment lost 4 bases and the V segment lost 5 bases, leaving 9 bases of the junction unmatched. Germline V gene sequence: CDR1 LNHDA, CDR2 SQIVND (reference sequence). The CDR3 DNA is TGTGCCAGTAGTGCCCGGGACAGGGGGCCCAGTTACAATGAGCAGTTCTTC. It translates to CASSARDRGPSYNEQFF.

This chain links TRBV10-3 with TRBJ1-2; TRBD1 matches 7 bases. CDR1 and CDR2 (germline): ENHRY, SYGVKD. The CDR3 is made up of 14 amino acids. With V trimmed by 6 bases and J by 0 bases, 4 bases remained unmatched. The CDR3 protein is CAIRTGNANYGYTF. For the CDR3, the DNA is TGTGCCATCAGGACAGGGAACGCTAACTATGGCTACACCTTC.

Here the CDR3 reads CSVEDTGGGISGELFF. The CDR3 DNA is TGCAGCGTTGAAGATACGGGGGGCGGAATCTCCGGGGAGCTGTTTTTT. The chain has TRBV29-1 and TRBJ2-2, with D tentatively TRBD2 (7 bases). The V gene's germline CDR1 is SQVTM and CDR2 ANQGSEA. The V gene lost 0 bases and the J gene lost 6 bases, with 17 bases spanning the gap. The CDR3 totals 16 residues.

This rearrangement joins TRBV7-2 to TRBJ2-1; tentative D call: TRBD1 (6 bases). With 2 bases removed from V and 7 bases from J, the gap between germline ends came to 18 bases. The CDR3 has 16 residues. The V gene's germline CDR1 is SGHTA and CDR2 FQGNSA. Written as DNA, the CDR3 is TGTGCCAGCAGCTTATTACAGGGCTCCTTGATGAATGAGCAGTTCTTC. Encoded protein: CASSLLQGSLMNEQFF.